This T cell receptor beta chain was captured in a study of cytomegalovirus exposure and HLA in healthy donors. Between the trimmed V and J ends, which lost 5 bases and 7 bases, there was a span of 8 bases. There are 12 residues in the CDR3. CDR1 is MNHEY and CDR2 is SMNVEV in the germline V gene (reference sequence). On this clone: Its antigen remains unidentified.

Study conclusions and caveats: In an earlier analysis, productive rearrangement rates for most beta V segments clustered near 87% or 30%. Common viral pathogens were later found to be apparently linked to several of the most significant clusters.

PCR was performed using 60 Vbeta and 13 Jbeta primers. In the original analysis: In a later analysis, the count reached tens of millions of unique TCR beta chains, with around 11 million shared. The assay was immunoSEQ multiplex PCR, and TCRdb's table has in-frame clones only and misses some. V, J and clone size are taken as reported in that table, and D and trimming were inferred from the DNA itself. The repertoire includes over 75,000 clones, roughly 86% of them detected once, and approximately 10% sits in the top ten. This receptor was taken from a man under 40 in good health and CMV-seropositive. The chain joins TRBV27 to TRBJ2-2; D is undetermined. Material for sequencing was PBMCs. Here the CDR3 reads CASSRRNGELFF. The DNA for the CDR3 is TGTGCCAGCAGTCGGCGGAACGGGGAGCTGTTTTTT.